This T cell receptor beta chain was recorded in a study of human T cells and chemical hapten exposure. The CDR3 is 12 residues long. Germline CDR1 and CDR2: MGHDK and SYGVNS. Trimming pared 3 bases from V and 4 bases from J, leaving 4 bases between. This clonotype was observed at least ten times. As for time point: pre-sensitization, week 0. The treatment is: therapeutic diphenylcyclopropenone sensitization with weekly scalp DPC. TCRdb redid the calling of the RACE reads with MiXCR, one entry per CDR3 protein. This sample has 300,000 to 450,000 distinct CDR3 sequences; over 5% occur once, and the top ten carry less than 9%.

J is TRBJ2-1 and V is TRBV25-1, with no clear D. The receptor was isolated from a woman between 18 and 29 years old with alopecia areata. Some clones in this sample may be carry-over from other donors' samples. This specimen consisted of whole blood, obtained in connection with sensitization to the hapten diphenylcyclopropenone (DPC). The CDR3 bases are TGTGCCAGCAGTGACGGTTACAATGAGCAGTTCTTC. This sequence encodes CASSDGYNEQFF.